A single sample is the source of the 18 T cell receptor beta chains below, sequenced in a study of T-cell reconstitution after alpha-beta-depleted transplantation in children. The TCRbeta library incorporated unique molecular identifiers. TCRdb ran MiXCR on the PCR reads and lists one entry per CDR3 protein. The table records around 250,000 distinct CDR3 sequences, around 25% of them present only once. The sequenced sample was PBMCs, obtained before TCRalphabeta/CD19-depleted stem cell transplant. The source is a girl aged 2 to 10 with Fanconi anemia, due to receive a stem cell transplant.

This clonotype was picked up a small number of times. CDR3 coding DNA: TGCAGTGCTCTTCAGGACGCAGATACGCAGTATTTT. Translated, it gives CSALQDADTQYF. The rearrangement uses TRBV20-1 and TRBJ2-3; D gene ambiguous. The V end was cut by 5 bases, the J end by 4 bases, with 10 bases between. This CDR3 comprises 12 residues. CDR1 and CDR2 (germline): DFQATT, SNEGSKA (reference sequence).

Details on this clonotype: A much bigger clone sits one base away, suggesting this may be a read error. Since no conserved phenylalanine or tryptophan closes the CDR3, a read error is the likely cause. The chain carries TRBV6-6 and TRBJ1-4, with D perhaps matching TRBD1 (5 bases). From germline, CDR1 is MNHNY and CDR2 SVGAGI (reference sequence). V was pared by 2 bases and J by 7 bases, with 8 bases between. This CDR3 region has 13 residues. The CDR3 DNA reads TGTGCCAGCAGTTACCGGGGGAGTGAAAAACTGTTTGTT. Protein: CASSYRGSEKLFV.

The sample holds many counts of this clonotype. The rearrangement uses TRBV7-2 and TRBJ2-7; 11 nucleotides align to TRBD2. CDR3 length: 14 residues. Germline assignment: CDR1 SGHTA and CDR2 FQGNSA. Trimming took 2 bases from V and 4 from J; bases not matched to a gene: 1. The CDR3 region is CASSLRTSGYEQYF. CDR3 nucleotides: TGTGCCAGCAGCTTACGGACTAGCGGGTACGAGCAGTACTTC.

The rearrangement joins TRBV20-1 to TRBJ2-5; the D is unclear. Germline V gene lookup returns CDR1 DFQATT and CDR2 SNEGSKA (reference sequence). The CDR3 extends over 14 amino acids. Deletions cut 3 bases from V and 2 bases from J, with 13 bases between. Here the CDR3 reads CSASRTPVQETQYF. DNA for the CDR3: TGCAGTGCTAGCCGTACACCGGTGCAAGAGACCCAGTACTTC.

This clonotype has a handful of counts. V is TRBV6-5 and J is TRBJ2-2, with D perhaps TRBD2 (5 bases). The CDR3 consists of 14 residues. V was clipped by 2 bases and J by 1 base, with 5 bases between them. Germline assignment: CDR1 MNHEY and CDR2 SVGAGI. DNA of the CDR3: TGTGCCAGCAGTTACGGAGGGAACACCGGGGAGCTGTTTTTT. Translated, it gives CASSYGGNTGELFF.

This clonotype has ten or more counts. The chain carries TRBV29-1 and TRBJ2-5; 8 bases are a match to TRBD2. This CDR3 comprises 15 residues. Germline V CDR1 and CDR2: SQVTM, ANQGSEA. The V and J ends lost 5 bases and 0 bases, in that order; junction bases with no gene match: 8. This CDR3 is CSVYLAGRYQETQYF. The CDR3, as DNA: TGCAGCGTTTACCTAGCGGGCAGGTACCAAGAGACCCAGTACTTC.

The gene calls are TRBV11-2 and TRBJ2-1; 10 nucleotides line up with TRBD2. Looked up from germline, CDR1 is SGHAT and CDR2 is FQNNGV. The V gene end was trimmed by 3 bases and the J gene end by 3 bases; junction bases not matched to a gene: 11. The CDR3 runs 18 residues. The CDR3 reads CASSFSSGSIYIYNEQFF. The DNA of the CDR3 is TGTGCCAGCAGCTTTTCTAGCGGGAGCATATATATCTACAATGAGCAGTTCTTC.

This chain uses TRBV29-1 with TRBJ1-4; tentative D call: TRBD1 (5 bases). Trimming pared 8 bases from V and 8 bases from J, leaving 15 bases between. Germline lookup yields CDR1 SQVTM and CDR2 ANQGSEA. The CDR3 spans 12 residues. CDR3 sequence: CSIRDGREKLFF. The CDR3 region has the DNA TGCAGCATCCGGGACGGGAGGGAAAAACTGTTTTTT.

This clonotype has ten or more counts. The genes are TRBV5-1 and TRBJ1-2; the D gene is possibly TRBD1 (6 bases). This CDR3 region has 14 residues. The V gene lost 4 bases and the J gene lost 4 bases, with 14 bases spanning the gap. Germline V gene lookup returns CDR1 SGHRS and CDR2 YFSETQ. The CDR3 nucleotides are TGCGCCAGCAGCAAGGACAGCTCCTCCTATGGCTACACCTTC. Protein product: CASSKDSSSYGYTF.

This clonotype was observed a handful of times. For the CDR3, the DNA is TGTGCCAGCAGCTTTCGACTAGCGGGGGGGCCCGGCACAGATACGCAGTATTTT. The encoded protein is CASSFRLAGGPGTDTQYF. The gene calls are TRBV13 and TRBJ2-3, with 14 bases aligning to TRBD2. Germline CDR1 and CDR2: PRHDT and FYEKMQ (reference sequence). Trimming took 3 bases from V and 1 from J; bases not matched to a gene: 6. The CDR3 sequence is 18 residues long.

The V call is TRBV29-1, the J call TRBJ2-1; TRBD2 might be the D (6 bases). Per the germline V gene, CDR1 is SQVTM and CDR2 is ANQGSEA. The V and J ends lost 2 bases and 0 bases respectively, with 11 bases between them. CDR3 length: 15 residues. Here the CDR3 DNA reads TGCAGCGTTGAAAGGCTAGCGAACTCCTACAATGAGCAGTTCTTC. This encodes CSVERLANSYNEQFF.

This clonotype was recorded at least ten times. The CDR3 nucleotides are TGCAGTGCTAGAGATGGAGCTAGCGGGGGCCTCTCCTACAATGAGCAGTTCTTC. It encodes CSARDGASGGLSYNEQFF. The chain uses TRBV20-1 and TRBJ2-1, with 10 bases lining up with TRBD2. V dropped 0 bases and J dropped 0; count of bases not matched to a gene: 8. The CDR3 runs 18 residues. Germline V gene lookup returns CDR1 DFQATT and CDR2 SNEGSKA (reference sequence).

This rearrangement joins TRBV20-1 to TRBJ2-1; maybe TRBD2 (6 bases). Trimming took 6 bases from V and 4 from J, leaving 13 bases between them. The CDR3 is made up of 13 amino acids. Germline V gene lookup returns CDR1 DFQATT and CDR2 SNEGSKA (reference sequence). This chain's CDR3 is CSAAGTVYNEQFF. The DNA of the CDR3 is TGCAGTGCCGCAGGGACTGTTTACAATGAGCAGTTCTTC.

Only a few counts were recorded for this clonotype. V gene TRBV7-3 combines with J gene TRBJ2-3; 9 bases align to TRBD2. From germline, CDR1 is SGHTA and CDR2 FQGTGA. The ends lost 2 bases at V and 6 bases at J; junction bases unmatched: 3. The CDR3 extends over 14 amino acids. CDR3 nucleotide sequence: TGTGCCAGCAGCTTACTAGCGGGATTTGATACGCAGTATTTT. This encodes CASSLLAGFDTQYF.

There are many counts of this clonotype. V and J are TRBV29-1 and TRBJ2-1; possible D gene TRBD1, 6 bases. Germline values: CDR1 SQVTM, CDR2 ANQGSEA. Between the trimmed V and J ends, which lost 5 bases and 7 bases, there was a span of 12 bases. The length of the CDR3 is 12 residues. The CDR3 here is CSVTQGRNEQFF. The CDR3 DNA is TGCAGCGTTACCCAGGGGAGAAATGAGCAGTTCTTC.

This clonotype was counted between two and nine times. Sequence at one end of the junction differs from germline and may be a read error. The rearrangement links TRBV12-3 or TRBV12-4 to TRBJ2-2; 11 bases line up with TRBD2. The CDR3 extends over 19 amino acids. The CDR3 sequence: CAISLIPWGLAENTGELFF. The CDR3 nucleotides are TGTGCCATCAGTTTAATTCCCTGGGGACTAGCGGAGAACACCGGGGAGCTGTTTTTT.

This chain uses TRBV29-1 with TRBJ1-1; TRBD1 might be the D (5 bases). The germline CDR1 and CDR2 sequences are SQVTM and ANQGSEA. V lost 4 bases and J 3 bases, leaving 12 bases between the germline ends. The CDR3 covers 13 residues. CDR3 sequence: CSVVPGADTEAFF. DNA of the CDR3: TGCAGCGTTGTCCCCGGGGCCGACACTGAAGCTTTCTTT.

This clonotype appeared many times. The V call is TRBV29-1, the J call TRBJ2-7; either TRBD1 or TRBD2 may supply D (6 bases each). The germline CDR1 and CDR2 sequences are SQVTM and ANQGSEA. The CDR3 runs 13 residues. V was trimmed by 5 bases and J by 0 bases, leaving 11 bases between them. The CDR3 DNA reads as TGCAGCGTTTCCGGGGGCAGCTCCTACGAGCAGTACTTC. Translation gives CSVSGGSSYEQYF.